These 12 T cell receptor beta chains share one sample of origin, sequenced in a study of T cells in Graves' hyperthyroidism and ophthalmopathy. Amplification targeted TCR beta CDR3 regions from RNA transcripts. The HTBI primer set drove a first-round RT-PCR of the TCR CDR3. TCRdb reanalysed the multiplex PCR reads using MiXCR and keeps one entry per CDR3 protein. The repertoire holds about 520,000 distinct CDR3 sequences, with around 22% as singletons. Sequences were obtained from blood. Receptors originate from a woman aged 25 to 45 with Graves' ophthalmopathy.

This clonotype was recorded many times. The chain recombines TRBV2 with TRBJ1-5; no definite D call. The CDR3 has 12 amino acids. Germline V lookup: CDR1 SNHLY, CDR2 FYNNEI. V was clipped by 6 bases and J by 5 bases, with 8 bases between them. CDR3 in amino acids: CASSDTYQPQHF. In DNA form, the CDR3 reads TGTGCCAGCAGCGATACCTATCAGCCCCAGCATTTT.

This clonotype was seen at least ten times. This rearrangement joins TRBV19 to TRBJ2-6; no clear D gene. Germline CDR1 and CDR2: LNHDA and SQIVND (reference sequence). The CDR3 consists of 15 residues. V was pared by 6 bases and J by 2 bases, with 11 bases between. This chain's CDR3 is CASRPPSPGANVLTF. CDR3 DNA sequence: TGTGCCAGTAGGCCCCCATCCCCTGGGGCCAACGTCCTGACTTTC.

In its sample, this clonotype was seen many times. Here the CDR3 reads CASSLSALYGYTF. The CDR3 coding sequence is TGTGCCAGCAGTTTATCCGCCCTCTATGGCTACACCTTC. The chain uses TRBV27 and TRBJ1-2, with D unclear. The CDR3 length is 13 residues. Germline loops: CDR1 MNHEY, CDR2 SMNVEV (reference sequence). The ends were cut back, 0 bases at V and 4 bases at J, with 6 bases in the middle.

This clonotype has at least ten counts. As DNA, the CDR3 is TGTGCCAGCAGTGATCTGGCCGGGAGAGAGACCCAGTACTTC. It specifies CASSDLAGRETQYF. The chain carries TRBV6-1 and TRBJ2-5, with D tentatively TRBD2 (6 bases). The CDR3 is made up of 14 amino acids. Germline V gene lookup returns CDR1 MNHNS and CDR2 SASEGT. Trimming left V 3 bases short and J 4 bases short, with 12 bases between.

This clonotype was seen a handful of times. Given a much more abundant clone one base away, this may be a read error. The conserved final phenylalanine or tryptophan is absent from the CDR3, which likely points to a read error. This chain uses TRBV7-8 with TRBJ1-2; D is perhaps TRBD1 (6 bases). Trimming cost V 5 bases and J 5 bases, with 12 bases left between them. The germline V gene encodes CDR1 SGHVS and CDR2 FQNEAQ. CDR3 length: 13 residues. As DNA, the CDR3 is TGTGCCAGCAGCACTACAGGGCCGTATGGCTACACCCTC. Its translation: CASSTTGPYGYTL.

The rearrangement uses TRBV6-1 and TRBJ1-1, with 8 positions matching TRBD1. The V segment lost 2 bases and the J segment 4 bases; nucleotides outside the gene matches: 6. The CDR3 totals 15 residues. Germline CDR1 reads MNHNS; CDR2 reads SASEGT. CDR3 DNA: TGTGCCAGCAGTGAACCGGGACAGGCCCCCACTGAAGCTTTCTTT. Amino acids: CASSEPGQAPTEAFF.

This clonotype was seen a few times. This rearrangement joins TRBV28 to TRBJ2-4, with D possibly matching TRBD1 (5 bases). Germline CDR1 reads MDHEN; CDR2 reads SYDVKM. The CDR3 totals 15 residues. Deletions cut 6 bases from V and 5 bases from J, with 17 bases between. Here the CDR3 reads CASSPVGQGQNIQYF. The CDR3 DNA reads as TGTGCCAGCAGCCCAGTAGGGCAGGGCCAAAACATTCAGTACTTC.

Ten or more counts support this clonotype. The rearrangement joins TRBV11-2 to TRBJ2-7; 8 bases are shared with TRBD1. The V segment lost 4 bases and the J segment 5 bases; nucleotides outside the gene matches: 7. Germline CDR1 is SGHAT and CDR2 is FQNNGV. This CDR3 has 14 amino acids. CDR3 sequence: CASSSPGQGDEQYF. CDR3 nucleotide sequence: TGTGCCAGCAGCTCCCCCGGACAGGGCGACGAGCAGTACTTC.

This clonotype was recorded many times. This chain connects TRBV7-2 to TRBJ2-7; D unresolved. V shed 2 bases and J shed 4 bases, with 9 bases lying between them. The CDR3 is 13 residues long. Germline lookup yields CDR1 SGHTA and CDR2 FQGNSA. Written as DNA, the CDR3 is TGTGCCAGCAGCTTAAGCGTCTCTTACGAGCAGTACTTC. Translated, it gives CASSLSVSYEQYF.

The chain joins TRBV20-1 to TRBJ2-2; D gene unclear. The germline V gene has CDR1 DFQATT and CDR2 SNEGSKA (reference sequence). The length of the CDR3 is 15 residues. Trimming stripped 3 bases from V and 4 bases from J, with 15 bases between. The CDR3 spells CSARSRLVVTGELFF. The CDR3 DNA is TGCAGTGCTAGGAGTAGGCTAGTCGTCACCGGGGAGCTGTTTTTT.

This clonotype was seen more than once but under ten times. The chain has TRBV10-1 and TRBJ2-7; TRBD1 might be the D (6 bases). This CDR3 comprises 14 residues. Germline CDR1 is WNHNN and CDR2 is SYGVQD (reference sequence). V was clipped by 6 bases and J by 4 bases, with 16 bases between them. The CDR3 is CASSVRQEPYEQYF. CDR3 DNA sequence: TGCGCCAGCAGCGTACGACAGGAACCGTACGAGCAGTACTTC.

The chain combines TRBV27 with TRBJ2-7; 7 bases map to TRBD2. The V segment lost 2 bases and the J segment 0 bases; nucleotides outside the gene matches: 7. There are 16 residues in the CDR3. Germline CDR1 is MNHEY and CDR2 is SMNVEV (reference sequence). In nucleotides, the CDR3 is TGTGCCAGCAGTTTAAGTACCGGGGGGAGCTCCTACGAGCAGTACTTC. Encoded protein: CASSLSTGGSSYEQYF.